This T cell receptor beta chain stems from a study of T cells in Graves' hyperthyroidism and ophthalmopathy. Study-wide context: The authors collected peripheral blood at initial diagnosis, before any treatment.

There are many counts of this clonotype. V lost 4 bases to trimming and J lost 3 bases; unmatched junction nucleotides: 7. The V gene's germline CDR1 is SGHRS and CDR2 YFSETQ. The CDR3 covers 15 residues. Researchers amplified the TCR beta CDR3 regions from RNA transcripts. Initially, a first-round RT-PCR of the TCR CDR3 employed the HTBI primer set. TCRdb reanalysed the multiplex PCR reads using MiXCR and keeps one entry per CDR3 protein. The repertoire holds fewer than 400,000 distinct CDR3 sequences, with about an eighth as singletons. Extraction of PBMCs used roughly 9.4 ml of fresh peripheral blood.

Material for sequencing was blood. The TCR originated in a man between 45 and 60 years old with Graves' ophthalmopathy. This rearrangement joins TRBV5-1 to TRBJ2-3; 8 bases are shared with TRBD2. CDR3 in amino acids: CASSQAGVRTDTQYF. The DNA of the CDR3 is TGCGCCAGCAGCCAAGCGGGAGTTAGGACAGATACGCAGTATTTT. The entire variable domain, with the rest obtained from reference TRBV5-1 and TRBJ2-3, is as follows: KAGVTQTPRYLIKTRGQQVTLSCSPISGHRSVSWYQQTPGQGLQFLFEYFSETQRNKGNFPGRFSGRQFSNSRSEMNVSTLELGDSALYLCASSQAGVRTDTQYFGPGTRLTVL.